The T cell receptor (beta chain) under discussion was sequenced for a study of cytomegalovirus exposure and HLA in healthy donors. V lost 10 bases and J lost 2; bases outside the gene matches: 2. Germline V gives CDR1 LNHDA, CDR2 SQIVND (reference sequence). The CDR3 length is 13 residues. The assay was immunoSEQ multiplex PCR, and TCRdb's table has in-frame clones only and misses some. The profile shows approximately 160,000 clones, about 90% of them singletons. The chain couples TRBV19 to TRBJ2-2; 9 bases match TRBD2. The specimen sequenced was PBMCs. The source of this sequence is a woman under 30 in good health and CMV-seropositive. CDR3 protein: CAILAGNTGELFF. For the CDR3, the DNA is TGTGCCATCCTAGCGGGAAACACCGGGGAGCTGTTTTTT. Full variable domain (outside the CDR3, taken from reference TRBV19 and TRBJ2-2): DGGITQSPKYLFRKEGQNVTLSCEQNLNHDAMYWYRQDPGQGLRLIYYSQIVNDFQKGDIAEGYSVSREKKESFPLTVTSAQKNPTAFYLCAILAGNTGELFFGEGSRLTVL.